The 16 T cell receptor beta chains presented below share a single source sample, sequenced in a study of memory CD4+ T cells and cytomegalovirus serostatus. The sort gate was single viable CD3+CD4+CD8-CD45RO+ cells for memory CD4+ T cells. Some clones are missing from TCRdb's copy, which holds only in-frame ones; the method was immunoSEQ multiplex PCR. The sample yields approximately 50,000 clones, around 79% seen once. Sequencing was performed on memory CD4+ T cells from blood. These TCRs come from an adult in good health and CMV-seropositive.

The V gene is TRBV18, the J gene TRBJ2-7; D is ambiguous. The CDR3 length is 14 residues. Trimming took off 4 bases at V and 2 bases at J, with 12 bases between the two ends. Per the germline V gene, CDR1 is KGHSH and CDR2 is LQKENI. In DNA form, the CDR3 reads TGTGCCAGCTCACTGCCGGGTCGCACCTACGAGCAGTACTTC. The encoded protein is CASSLPGRTYEQYF.

V is TRBV4-3 and J is TRBJ2-1, with 7 bases identical to TRBD1. The germline V gene has CDR1 LGHNA and CDR2 YSLEER. This CDR3 region has 15 residues. Germline trimming cut 1 base from V and 8 bases from J; bases unmatched to any gene: 8. The chain's CDR3 is CASSQADTGVDEQFF. In nucleotides, the CDR3 is TGCGCCAGCAGCCAAGCGGACACAGGGGTTGATGAGCAGTTCTTC.

This clone was detected only once. The chain joins TRBV4-2 to TRBJ2-3; D is undetermined. The CDR3 spans 13 residues. Germline-derived CDR1 and CDR2 are LGHNA and YNFKEQ. Trimming shortened V by 3 bases and J by 1 base, and 5 bases separated the two germline ends. The CDR3, as DNA: TGTGCCAGCAGCCATGGGGGCACAGATACGCAGTATTTT. Translated: CASSHGGTDTQYF.

This clone showed up just a few times. This chain uses TRBV28 with TRBJ2-7; D unresolved. Trimming left V 1 base short and J 4 bases short, with 2 bases between. The CDR3 has 11 amino acids. Germline CDR1 MDHEN, CDR2 SYDVKM. CDR3 residues: CASSLYYEQYF. Written as DNA, the CDR3 is TGTGCCAGCAGTTTATATTACGAGCAGTACTTC. The whole variable domain, filled in from reference TRBV28 and TRBJ2-7, reads DVKVTQSSRYLVKRTGEKVFLECVQDMDHENMFWYRQDPGLGLRLIYFSYDVKMKEKGDIPEGYSVSREKKERFSLILESASTNQTSMYLCASSLYYEQYFGPGTRLTVT.

The rearrangement uses TRBV28 and TRBJ2-5, with D perhaps TRBD2 (6 bases). The CDR3 covers 17 residues. Germline V gene data show CDR1 as MDHEN and CDR2 as SYDVKM. Trimming left V 6 bases short and J 4 bases short, with 24 bases between. The CDR3: CASSSGLARRVSETQYF. The DNA of the CDR3 is TGTGCCAGCAGCTCCGGGCTAGCGAGGAGGGTTTCAGAGACCCAGTACTTC. Variable domain in full (rest from reference TRBV28 and TRBJ2-5): DVKVTQSSRYLVKRTGEKVFLECVQDMDHENMFWYRQDPGLGLRLIYFSYDVKMKEKGDIPEGYSVSREKKERFSLILESASTNQTSMYLCASSSGLARRVSETQYFGPGTRLLVL.

The V and J genes are TRBV18 and TRBJ1-2; 9 bases line up with TRBD1. CDR3 length: 12 residues. Germline V gene lookup returns CDR1 KGHSH and CDR2 LQKENI. The ends lost 6 bases at V and 8 bases at J; junction bases unmatched: 4. The chain's CDR3 is CASSEGTGGYTF. The CDR3 DNA sequence: TGTGCCAGCTCGGAGGGGACAGGGGGCTACACCTTC.

This chain connects TRBV27 to TRBJ2-2, with D possibly being TRBD1 (5 bases). Deletions cut 10 bases from V and 2 bases from J, with 11 bases between. Per the germline V gene, CDR1 is MNHEY and CDR2 is SMNVEV (reference sequence). CDR3 length equals 13 residues. CDR3 in amino acids: CATLGHNTGELFF. The CDR3 DNA follows: TGTGCCACCCTCGGACACAACACCGGGGAGCTGTTTTTT.

This clone was detected a few times. CDR3 protein: CSVVILLDGYTF. CDR3 in DNA: TGCAGCGTTGTGATCCTCTTAGATGGCTACACCTTC. The chain employs TRBV29-1 and TRBJ1-2; D gene ambiguous. Germline V gene data show CDR1 as SQVTM and CDR2 as ANQGSEA. V dropped 4 bases and J dropped 6 bases, with 12 bases sitting between them. The CDR3 sequence is 12 residues long.

CDR3: CASRRATSEAFF. The CDR3 nucleotides read TGTGCCAGCAGGAGGGCGACCAGTGAAGCTTTCTTT. The J gene is TRBJ1-1, the V gene TRBV27; D not resolved. Germline lookup yields CDR1 MNHEY and CDR2 SMNVEV (reference sequence). The CDR3 is 12 residues long. Trimming stripped 6 bases from V and 7 bases from J, with 12 bases between.

A single count supports this clone. The V gene is TRBV19, the J gene TRBJ2-2, with TRBD2 as a possible D gene (5 bases). The CDR3 extends over 15 amino acids. The germline V gene has CDR1 LNHDA and CDR2 SQIVND (reference sequence). Trimming stripped 1 base from V and 8 bases from J, with 14 bases between. The CDR3 loop is CASSIGLAGRGELFF. The CDR3 DNA is TGTGCCAGTAGTATAGGGCTAGCCGGACGAGGGGAGCTGTTTTTT.

The rearrangement joins TRBV7-2 to TRBJ2-5; D unclear. The V and J ends lost 1 base and 5 bases respectively, with 8 bases between them. The CDR3 contains 13 residues. CDR1 SGHTA and CDR2 FQGNSA come from the germline V gene. The CDR3 sequence: CASSLVPMETQYF. The CDR3 DNA reads as TGTGCCAGCAGCTTAGTTCCCATGGAGACCCAGTACTTC.

The rearrangement uses TRBV2 and TRBJ2-5, with a tentative D call TRBD2 (6 bases). The germline gives CDR1 SNHLY, CDR2 FYNNEI. V lost 2 bases, J lost 5 bases, and 15 bases lay in between. The CDR3 totals 15 residues. The CDR3 region is CASSEFGAEGETQYF. CDR3 nucleotide sequence: TGTGCCAGCAGTGAATTCGGGGCGGAGGGGGAGACCCAGTACTTC.

This chain joins TRBV10-1 and TRBJ2-7; D might be TRBD1 (7 bases). The V and J ends lost 6 bases and 2 bases respectively, with 20 bases between them. This CDR3 is built from 16 residues. The germline V gene encodes CDR1 WNHNN and CDR2 SYGVQD (reference sequence). CDR3 amino acids: CASRSPRQGGTYEQYV. The CDR3 DNA reads as TGCGCCAGCAGGAGTCCCCGACAGGGCGGGACCTACGAGCAGTACGTC.

The chain couples TRBV5-1 to TRBJ1-1; D is unresolved. The length of the CDR3 is 15 residues. Germline V CDR1 and CDR2: SGHRS, YFSETQ. V was pared by 0 bases and J by 1 base, with 10 bases between. The chain's CDR3 is CASSLGLDGNTEAFF. In DNA, the CDR3 is TGCGCCAGCAGCTTGGGACTGGACGGGAACACTGAAGCTTTCTTT.

This clone has more than one count but fewer than ten. The genes are TRBV19 and TRBJ1-5, with D possibly TRBD1 on 6 matching bases. The germline gives CDR1 LNHDA, CDR2 SQIVND (reference sequence). The CDR3 spans 14 residues. Deletions cut 7 bases from V and 7 bases from J, with 17 bases between. CDR3: CASTPPGDRQPQHF. Written as DNA, the CDR3 is TGTGCCAGTACCCCCCCCGGCGACAGGCAGCCCCAGCATTTT.

The rearrangement links TRBV28 to TRBJ1-5; D gene ambiguous. Germline V CDR1 and CDR2: MDHEN, SYDVKM. Trimming removed 4 bases at V and 3 bases at J, with 10 bases between. The CDR3 sequence is 14 residues long. In DNA form, the CDR3 reads TGTGCCAGCAGTTATAAGGGTCCCAATCAGCCCCAGCATTTT. It encodes CASSYKGPNQPQHF.